What follows are 25 T cell receptor beta chains derived from one specimen sequenced in a study of identical twins. From the 5' RACE reads, TCRdb called clonotypes with MiXCR, one entry per CDR3 protein. The table shows 690,000 or so distinct CDR3 sequences, with over 8.5% occurring only once. This same sample was also taken into another study, of yellow fever vaccine responses in identical twins.

The sample consisted of PBMCs. The source is a woman aged 18-30 years in good health.

This clonotype was counted between two and nine times. The chain couples TRBV24-1 to TRBJ2-3; D is uncertain. Germline CDR1 is KGHDR and CDR2 is SFDVKD. Trimming took off 4 bases at V and 6 bases at J, with 10 bases between the two ends. The CDR3 runs to 13 residues. The CDR3 DNA reads as TGTGCCACCAGTGACCCTCCATTGGATACGCAGTATTTT. This gives the protein CATSDPPLDTQYF.

This clonotype occurred many times. V and J are TRBV25-1 and TRBJ1-6; perhaps TRBD1 as D (5 bases). The CDR3 is made up of 15 amino acids. From germline, CDR1 is MGHDK and CDR2 SYGVNS. Trimming stripped 1 base from V and 10 bases from J, with 14 bases between. The CDR3 region is CASSESVGARSPLHF. Here the CDR3 DNA reads TGTGCCAGCAGTGAATCCGTCGGGGCCCGGTCACCCCTCCACTTT.

This chain joins TRBV12-3 or TRBV12-4 and TRBJ2-2; TRBD1 matches 11 bases. CDR3 size: 18 residues. V lost 11 bases and J lost 2; bases outside the gene matches: 16. The CDR3 nucleotides are TGTGCCCTCAGTTCACCTGGGACAGGGGGAACTAACACCGGGGAGCTGTTTTTT. This sequence encodes CALSSPGTGGTNTGELFF.

V and J are TRBV5-1 and TRBJ2-3; D is unresolved. The CDR3 contains 15 residues. Trimming stripped 0 bases from V and 5 bases from J, with 13 bases between. Germline V gene lookup returns CDR1 SGHRS and CDR2 YFSETQ. The CDR3 reads CASSLGGGMGDTQYF. The CDR3 DNA is TGCGCCAGCAGCTTGGGAGGTGGGATGGGAGATACGCAGTATTTT.

This chain links TRBV28 with TRBJ2-7; D not resolved. The V gene lost 6 bases and the J gene lost 0 bases, with 15 bases spanning the gap. Germline CDR1 MDHEN, CDR2 SYDVKM. The length of the CDR3 is 15 residues. CDR3 sequence: CASSSHRTGSYEQYF. The CDR3 bases are TGTGCCAGCAGCTCCCACCGGACGGGCTCCTACGAGCAGTACTTC. Full variable domain (missing parts from reference TRBV28 and TRBJ2-7): DVKVTQSSRYLVKRTGEKVFLECVQDMDHENMFWYRQDPGLGLRLIYFSYDVKMKEKGDIPEGYSVSREKKERFSLILESASTNQTSMYLCASSSHRTGSYEQYFGPGTRLTVT.

This clonotype was detected ten times or more. The rearrangement joins TRBV12-3 or TRBV12-4 to TRBJ1-2, with unresolved D. CDR3 length equals 11 residues. V was cut by 8 bases and J by 8 bases, with 12 bases left in between. The CDR3 DNA reads TGTGCCAGCGGATCAGTAAGCGGCTACACCTTC. Its translation is CASGSVSGYTF.

The genes are TRBV28 and TRBJ2-2; 9 bases align to TRBD2. Germline V gene sequence: CDR1 MDHEN, CDR2 SYDVKM. CDR3 length equals 16 residues. V trimming: 1 base; J trimming: 3 bases; junction bases outside the gene matches: 3. The chain's CDR3 is CASSLSVAGDTGELFF. The CDR3 DNA sequence: TGTGCCAGCAGTTTATCGGTAGCGGGGGACACCGGGGAGCTGTTTTTT.

The rearrangement links TRBV12-3 or TRBV12-4 to TRBJ2-1; 8 bases are shared with TRBD1. Losses at the gene ends were 6 bases for V and 7 bases for J; bases not matched to a gene: 11. The CDR3 consists of 15 residues. The CDR3 DNA follows: TGTGCCAGCAGAGATAGGACAGGGCAGACAAATGAGCAGTTCTTC. Its protein is CASRDRTGQTNEQFF.

The rearrangement joins TRBV7-9 to TRBJ2-7; 8 nucleotides line up with TRBD2. Germline V gives CDR1 SEHNR, CDR2 FQNEAQ (reference sequence). The junction had 13 bases not matched to a gene; V was cut back by 5 bases and J by 7 bases. The CDR3 is 15 residues long. DNA of the CDR3: TGTGCCAGCAGCCTTTCGGGGGGGGCTTCGGGGGAGCAGTACTTC. It translates to CASSLSGGASGEQYF.

V and J are TRBV3-1 and TRBJ2-1, with TRBD2 as a possible D gene (7 bases). The CDR3 has 15 amino acids. V was shortened by 1 base and J by 9 bases, with 16 bases between the two germline ends. Germline CDR1 reads LGHDT; CDR2 reads YNNKEL (reference sequence). CDR3 sequence (DNA): TGTGCCAGCAGCCAAGTGTTTTGGGGGGGCACTGAGCAGTTCTTC. Translation: CASSQVFWGGTEQFF.

This chain joins TRBV10-3 and TRBJ2-2, with D tentatively TRBD1 (5 bases). The V end was cut by 6 bases, the J end by 6 bases, with 11 bases between. Germline lookup yields CDR1 ENHRY and CDR2 SYGVKD. CDR3 length: 13 amino acids. The CDR3 sequence: CAISPDSSGELFF. In DNA form, the CDR3 reads TGTGCCATCAGCCCAGACAGTTCCGGGGAGCTGTTTTTT.

V usage is TRBV7-9 and J usage is TRBJ2-3; no clear D gene. The CDR3 sequence is 15 residues long. Germline values: CDR1 SEHNR, CDR2 FQNEAQ (reference sequence). Trimming left V 5 bases short and J 2 bases short, with 14 bases between. This CDR3 reads CASSGDETDTDTQYF. Written as DNA, the CDR3 is TGTGCCAGCAGCGGGGATGAGACGGACACAGATACGCAGTATTTT.

This clonotype was seen repeatedly, ten times or more. The chain carries TRBV25-1 and TRBJ1-1; D is uncertain. Germline CDR1 and CDR2: MGHDK and SYGVNS. With 1 base removed from V and 5 bases from J, the gap between germline ends came to 11 bases. The CDR3 runs to 14 residues. The CDR3 nucleotides read TGTGCCAGCAGTGAATTCGTGGGTGCGACTGAAGCTTTCTTT. Protein sequence: CASSEFVGATEAFF.

This clonotype was seen repeatedly, ten times or more. V is TRBV9 and J is TRBJ2-1; no clear D. CDR3 size: 14 residues. Trimming left V 1 base short and J 6 bases short, with 11 bases between. Germline-derived CDR1 and CDR2 are SGDLS and YYNGEE. For the CDR3, the DNA is TGTGCCAGCAGCGTATTATCCATGGCCAATGAGCAGTTCTTC. Its translation: CASSVLSMANEQFF.

The chain recombines TRBV9 with TRBJ1-2, with 8 bases identical to TRBD1. This CDR3 comprises 19 residues. Germline V gene lookup returns CDR1 SGDLS and CDR2 YYNGEE. The J segment lost 3 bases and the V segment lost 3 bases, leaving 19 bases of the junction unmatched. In DNA, the CDR3 is TGTGCCAGCAGCGGATTACCGAACTCCCGGACAGGGAGGCACTATGGCTACACCTTC. Translation: CASSGLPNSRTGRHYGYTF. Full variable domain (rest looked up from reference TRBV9 and TRBJ1-2): DSGVTQTPKHLITATGQRVTLRCSPRSGDLSVYWYQQSLDQGLQFLIQYYNGEERAKGNILERFSAQQFPDLHSELNLSSLELGDSALYFCASSGLPNSRTGRHYGYTFGSGTRLTVV.

This clonotype was counted a few times. The chain links TRBV3-1 to TRBJ2-6; 9 positions agree with TRBD1. The CDR3 sequence is 20 residues long. CDR1 and CDR2 from the germline V gene are LGHDT and YNNKEL (reference sequence). The ends lost 6 bases at V and 0 bases at J; junction bases unmatched: 15. The CDR3 bases are TGTGCCAGCAGGTCCGAAGTCGGGACAGGGCCTAACTCTGGGGCCAACGTCCTGACTTTC. Translation gives CASRSEVGTGPNSGANVLTF.

V gene TRBV7-8 combines with J gene TRBJ2-7, with a weak D call TRBD2 (7 bases). V was cut by 8 bases and J by 0 bases, with 14 bases left in between. The CDR3 spans 14 residues. Germline loops: CDR1 SGHVS, CDR2 FQNEAQ. CDR3: CASGGATYSYEQYF. CDR3 in DNA: TGTGCCAGCGGGGGGGCAACATACTCCTACGAGCAGTACTTC.

At least ten counts were recorded for this clonotype. CDR3 in DNA: TGTGCCAGCAACCGGGACAGGAACACCGGGGAGCTGTTTTTT. It codes for CASNRDRNTGELFF. The chain combines TRBV6-2 or TRBV6-3 with TRBJ2-2, with TRBD1 matching 7 bases. V dropped 7 bases and J dropped 1; count of bases not matched to a gene: 3. The germline gives CDR1 MNHEY, CDR2 SVGEGT. This CDR3 has 14 amino acids.

In its sample, this clonotype was seen many times. V gene TRBV12-3 or TRBV12-4 combines with J gene TRBJ1-4; D is undetermined. V lost 6 bases and J 2 bases, leaving 10 bases between the germline ends. There are 14 residues in the CDR3. The DNA of the CDR3 is TGTGCCAGCAGAACCAGTTCGACTAATGAAAAACTGTTTTTT. Residues: CASRTSSTNEKLFF.

A remark on this clonotype: An end of the junction does not agree with germline; a read error may underlie this. J is TRBJ2-1 and V is TRBV6-5; 9 bases agree with TRBD2. Germline CDR1 and CDR2: MNHEY and SVGAGI. This CDR3 is built from 16 residues. The chain's CDR3 is CASSYLIAGEYNEQIF. Written as DNA, the CDR3 is TGTGCCAGCAGTTACCTCATAGCGGGAGAGTACAATGAGCAGATCTTC.

The chain combines TRBV6-5 with TRBJ2-5; D is unresolved. CDR1 is MNHEY and CDR2 is SVGAGI in the germline V gene. The V gene lost 1 base and the J gene lost 5 bases, with 11 bases spanning the gap. This CDR3 spans 14 amino acids. In nucleotides, the CDR3 is TGTGCCAGCAGTTACTACCTCATGGGGGAGACCCAGTACTTC. Translation gives CASSYYLMGETQYF.

The chain carries TRBV7-2 and TRBJ2-7; D gene ambiguous. The CDR3 contains 12 residues. V was pared by 5 bases and J by 6 bases, with 11 bases between. Germline CDR1 SGHTA, CDR2 FQGNSA. The CDR3 bases are TGTGCCAGCAGCCCCTTTCGTTCCGAGCAGTACTTC. Protein product: CASSPFRSEQYF.

To note about this clonotype: Relative to the germline gene, one junction end is altered; a read error may explain this. This rearrangement joins TRBV15 to TRBJ2-6; D is possibly TRBD1 or TRBD2 (6 bases each). Germline V CDR1 and CDR2: LNHNV, YYDKDF (reference sequence). The CDR3 extends over 14 amino acids. CDR3 loop: CATSKEGGGRQTIF. DNA of the CDR3: TGTGCCACCAGCAAAGAGGGGGGAGGTAGACAGACGATTTTC.

CDR3 DNA: TGTGCCAGCAGCTTGGGGGGGGCTACCTCTTACGAGCAGTACTTC. Its protein is CASSLGGATSYEQYF. The rearrangement links TRBV11-2 to TRBJ2-7, with D perhaps matching TRBD2 (7 bases). Between the trimmed V and J ends, which lost 3 bases and 4 bases, there was a span of 16 bases. Looked up from germline, CDR1 is SGHAT and CDR2 is FQNNGV. The CDR3 is 15 residues long. The complete variable domain, with remaining parts taken from reference TRBV11-2 and TRBJ2-7, reads EAGVAQSPRYKIIEKRQSVAFWCNPISGHATLYWYQQILGQGPKLLIQFQNNGVVDDSQLPKDRFSAERLKGVDSTLKIQPAKLEDSAVYLCASSLGGATSYEQYFGPGTRLTVT.

Notes on this clonotype: Just one base apart from a much larger clone, this may be a read error. The chain links TRBV28 to TRBJ2-1; 12 positions match TRBD2. Trimming took 5 bases from V and 4 from J; bases not matched to a gene: 3. The germline CDR1 and CDR2 sequences are MDHEN and SYDVKM. The CDR3 runs to 15 residues. In DNA, the CDR3 is TGTGCCAGCAGTCCTAGCGGGAGGGATTACAATGAGCAGTTCTTC. Its translation: CASSPSGRDYNEQFF.